This record looks at one TCR beta chain sequence and its context. Its specificity is not known. Amplification used 60 Vbeta primers and 13 Jbeta primers. How the authors handled the data: Unique TCR beta chains totaled about 73 million in a later count, with roughly 10 million of them shared. Using immunoSEQ multiplex PCR, the repertoire was profiled, and TCRdb retains in-frame clones only, with some absent. For V, J and clone size, that table is used; D and trimming come from the DNA. The data hold some 130,000 clones, with around 77% observed a single time. This record comes from a study of cytomegalovirus exposure and HLA in healthy donors. General study findings and limits: In a later analysis, V- and J-gene trimming of beta chains associated with a DCLRE1C missense variant, replicated independently. In vitro assays verified that a few CMV-associated chains recognized CMV antigens specifically.

The source material was PBMCs. The receptor's source is a man aged 50-60 years in good health and CMV-seronegative.

The CDR3 region is CASSDSGLANSYEQYF. CDR3 DNA sequence: TGTGCCAGCAGTGATAGCGGACTAGCGAACTCCTACGAGCAGTACTTC. The chain joins TRBV2 to TRBJ2-7, with 9 bases aligning to TRBD2. The germline V gene encodes CDR1 SNHLY and CDR2 FYNNEI. This CDR3 comprises 16 residues. Losses at the gene ends were 3 bases for V and 0 bases for J; bases not matched to a gene: 6.